This entry describes one TCR beta chain. The sample originates from a study of radiation and T cells in renal cell carcinoma. Libraries were prepared by immunoSEQ multiplex PCR; TCRdb keeps only in-frame clonotypes and omits some of them. The sample comprises around 95,000 clones, roughly 88% of which are singletons, and roughly 7.9% rests with the top ten. Time point meaning: blood 4 weeks post-SBRT, at nephrectomy. Treatment of the sample: 15 Gy SBRT to primary tumor, nephrectomy 4 weeks later. Nephrectomy followed 15 Gy stereotactic body radiation by 4 weeks. The CDR3 spans 15 residues. The germline CDR1 and CDR2 sequences are SGHAT and FQNNGV. V dropped 4 bases and J dropped 7; count of bases not matched to a gene: 11.

The chain couples TRBV11-2 to TRBJ2-7; the match to TRBD1 covers 9 bases. The sequencing here drew on blood, taken from a patient whose treatment included radiotherapy and nephrectomy. This sequence was found in a man in his 60s with renal cell carcinoma. CDR3 DNA: TGTGCCAGCAGCTCACTCCGGGACAGGGTCCTTGAGCAGTACTTC. Amino acid sequence: CASSSLRDRVLEQYF.